This TCR beta chain is from a study of regulatory T cells in long-lasting Graves disease. Across the whole study: Antithyroid drugs had been taken under 3 months by newly diagnosed Graves' patients.

V lost 5 bases to trimming and J lost 6 bases; unmatched junction nucleotides: 16. This CDR3 has 18 residues. Germline values: CDR1 MNHEY, CDR2 SVGEGT. The time point denotes: newly diagnosed GD, antithyroid drugs for less than 3 months. The authors made the TCR library using RNA they extracted from PBMCs. Patients hailed from an endocrinology department in Xi'an, China. CDR3-region Arm-PCR and iRepertoire HTBI primers produced the TCR beta libraries. TCRdb re-called the multiplex PCR reads through MiXCR, storing one row per CDR3 protein. This repertoire shows approximately 540,000 distinct CDR3 sequences, around 11% found once; its top ten account for 7.5% to 9%. This clonotype turned up a few times. The data were also submitted as part of a second study, on T cells in Graves' hyperthyroidism and ophthalmopathy.

This chain connects TRBV6-2 or TRBV6-3 to TRBJ2-2; 9 bases are a match to TRBD2. Sequencing was performed on peripheral blood mononuclear cells (PBMCs), taken at new diagnosis, from a patient treated with antithyroid drugs. The sequence derives from a woman in her 30s with Graves disease. CDR3 DNA sequence: TGTGCCAGCAGTCGCCACGGGACTAGCCTGCTTAGCGCCGGGGAGCTGTTTTTT. Its protein is CASSRHGTSLLSAGELFF.